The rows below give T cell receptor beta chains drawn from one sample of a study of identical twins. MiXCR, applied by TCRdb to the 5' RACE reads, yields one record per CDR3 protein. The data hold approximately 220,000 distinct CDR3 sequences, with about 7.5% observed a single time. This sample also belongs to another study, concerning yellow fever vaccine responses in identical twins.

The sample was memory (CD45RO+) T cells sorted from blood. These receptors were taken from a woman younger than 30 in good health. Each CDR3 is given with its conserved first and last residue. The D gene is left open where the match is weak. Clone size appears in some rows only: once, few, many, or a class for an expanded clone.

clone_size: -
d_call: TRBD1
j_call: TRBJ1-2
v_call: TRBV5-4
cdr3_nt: TGTGCCAGCACCATGACAGGGAACTATGGCTACACCTTC
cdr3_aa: CASTMTGNYGYTF

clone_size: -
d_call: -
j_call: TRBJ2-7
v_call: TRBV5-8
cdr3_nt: TGTGCCAGCAGCTTTGACGGGGCATCCGACGAGCAGTACTTC
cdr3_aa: CASSFDGASDEQYF

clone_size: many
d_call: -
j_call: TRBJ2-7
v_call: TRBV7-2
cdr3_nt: TGTGCCAGCAGCTTAATCTCTGGGACATACGAGCAGTACTTC
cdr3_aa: CASSLISGTYEQYF

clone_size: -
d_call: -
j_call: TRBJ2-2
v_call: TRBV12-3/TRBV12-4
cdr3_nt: TGTGCCTTCAGTTTTACCGGGACGGACATTTCGAACACCGGGGAGCTGTTTTTT
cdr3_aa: CAFSFTGTDISNTGELFF

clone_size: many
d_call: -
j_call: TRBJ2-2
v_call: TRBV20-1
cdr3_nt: TGCAGTGGGGTTCGGGGCGGGGGCAGCCGGGAGCTGTTTTTT
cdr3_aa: CSGVRGGGSRELFF

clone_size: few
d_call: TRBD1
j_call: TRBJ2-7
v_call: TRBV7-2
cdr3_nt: TGTGCCAGCAGCTTAGCCCCGGGACAGCCCTACGAGCAGTACTTC
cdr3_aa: CASSLAPGQPYEQYF

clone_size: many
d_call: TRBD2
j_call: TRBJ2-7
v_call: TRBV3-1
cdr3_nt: TGTGCCAGCAGCCAAGACCTAGCGGTACTTTCCTACGAGCAGTACTTC
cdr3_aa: CASSQDLAVLSYEQYF

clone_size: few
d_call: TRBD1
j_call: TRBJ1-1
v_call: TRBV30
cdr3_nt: TGTGCCTGGAGTCATCAGGGGGCAGTTGGAGCTTTCTTT
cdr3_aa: CAWSHQGAVGAFF

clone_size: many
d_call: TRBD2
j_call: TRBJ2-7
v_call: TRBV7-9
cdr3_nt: TGTGCCAGCAGCGGGATTAGCGGGAGCGACTACGAGCAGTACTTC
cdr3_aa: CASSGISGSDYEQYF

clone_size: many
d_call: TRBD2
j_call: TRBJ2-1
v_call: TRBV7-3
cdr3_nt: TGTGCCAGCAGCTCCGGGACTAGCGTATACAATGAGCAGTTCTTC
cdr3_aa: CASSSGTSVYNEQFF

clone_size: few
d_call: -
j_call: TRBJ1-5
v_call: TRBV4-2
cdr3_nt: TGTGCCAGCAGCCACGAGAGCAATCAGCCCCAGCATTTT
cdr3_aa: CASSHESNQPQHF

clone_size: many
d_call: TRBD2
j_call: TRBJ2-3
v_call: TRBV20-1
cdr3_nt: TGCAGTGCTACCATCCCTAGCGGGAGGAGCACAGATACGCAGTATTTT
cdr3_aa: CSATIPSGRSTDTQYF

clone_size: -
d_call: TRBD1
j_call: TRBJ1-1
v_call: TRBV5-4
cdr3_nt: TGTGCCAGCACCTCAGGGGGAGCTGAAGCTTTCTTT
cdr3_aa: CASTSGGAEAFF

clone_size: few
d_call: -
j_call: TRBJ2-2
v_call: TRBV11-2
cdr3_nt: TGTGCCAGCAGCTTATCGATTGCCGGGGAGCTGTTTTTT
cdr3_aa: CASSLSIAGELFF

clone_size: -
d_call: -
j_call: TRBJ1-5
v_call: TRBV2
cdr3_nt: TGTGCCAGCAGCGGCTACAGTCTGGGGCCCCAGCATTTT
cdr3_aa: CASSGYSLGPQHF

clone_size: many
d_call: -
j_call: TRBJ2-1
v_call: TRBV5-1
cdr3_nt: TGCGCCAGCAGCCCCAGATCCCTGTTGGATGAGCAGTTCTTC
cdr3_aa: CASSPRSLLDEQFF

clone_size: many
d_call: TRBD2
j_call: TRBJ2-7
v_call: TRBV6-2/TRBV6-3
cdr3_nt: TGTGCCAGCAGATCGGGACTAGAGATATACGAGCAGTACTTC
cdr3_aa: CASRSGLEIYEQYF

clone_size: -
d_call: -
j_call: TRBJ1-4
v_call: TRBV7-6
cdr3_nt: TGTGCCAGCAGCTTAGCCAGGACACCTACTGAAAAACTGTTTTTT
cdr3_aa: CASSLARTPTEKLFF

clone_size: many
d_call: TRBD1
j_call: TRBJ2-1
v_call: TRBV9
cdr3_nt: TGTGCCAGCAGCGTAAGCCGTGGACAGGGGGCCTCCTACAATGAGCAGTTCTTC
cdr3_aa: CASSVSRGQGASYNEQFF